The next 7 T cell receptor beta chains were all read from a single sample in a study of blood T cells in healthy people across ages. Through a sample-barcoded 5' primer and a J-beta primer mix, a second PCR was run for about 6 to 12 cycles. In TCRdb, the 5' RACE reads were re-called with MiXCR into one record per CDR3 protein. Among approximately 1.5 million distinct CDR3 sequences listed, 30% to 40% were seen once. Specimen: blood. The receptors stem from a woman younger than 45 in good health.

For the CDR3, the DNA is TGCGCCAGCAGCCCCGGGGCTAGCGGGTACCATTTGGATACGCAGTATTTT. Translated: CASSPGASGYHLDTQYF. The chain has TRBV4-1 and TRBJ2-3, with 8 bases aligning to TRBD2. This CDR3 comprises 17 residues. The junction had 15 bases not matched to a gene; V was cut back by 4 bases and J by 6 bases. Germline CDR1 MGHRA, CDR2 YSYEKL.

V gene TRBV11-2 combines with J gene TRBJ1-1, with TRBD1 matching 8 bases. Germline-derived CDR1 and CDR2 are SGHAT and FQNNGV. This CDR3 is 12 amino acids long. J lost 10 bases, V lost 5 bases, and 6 bases had no gene match. The CDR3 is CASSQDRAVAFF. CDR3 DNA sequence: TGTGCCAGCAGCCAGGACAGGGCGGTAGCTTTCTTT.

The CDR3 DNA reads as TGTGCCAGCAGCCACTTAAGCACTGCCTACGAGCAGTACTTC. As protein: CASSHLSTAYEQYF. This chain joins TRBV12-3 or TRBV12-4 and TRBJ2-4, with unresolved D. Near its end, the DNA agrees better with TRBJ2-7, so the J call may be wrong. This CDR3 is 14 amino acids long.

The chain has TRBV30 and TRBJ2-5, with TRBD1 matching over 7 bases. Germline V lookup: CDR1 GTSNPN, CDR2 SVGIG (reference sequence). The CDR3 length is 13 residues. The V segment lost 2 bases and the J segment 4 bases; nucleotides outside the gene matches: 4. The CDR3 reads CAWSSGQPETQYF. In nucleotides, the CDR3 is TGTGCCTGGAGTTCGGGACAGCCAGAGACCCAGTACTTC.

The rearrangement joins TRBV20-1 to TRBJ2-1; D is unclear. V lost 1 base to trimming and J lost 10 bases, with 11 bases between them. Germline CDR1 DFQATT, CDR2 SNEGSKA (reference sequence). The CDR3 runs to 12 residues. The CDR3 spells CSARAAYSEQFF. In nucleotides, the CDR3 is TGCAGTGCTAGAGCGGCCTACAGCGAGCAGTTCTTC.

V gene TRBV29-1 combines with J gene TRBJ1-4, with unresolved D. Germline values: CDR1 SQVTM, CDR2 ANQGSEA. V was shortened by 8 bases and J by 8 bases, with 12 bases between the two germline ends. The CDR3 is 11 amino acids. The CDR3 sequence: CSISTSEKLFF. CDR3 in DNA: TGCAGCATAAGTACTTCGGAAAAACTGTTTTTT. The full variable domain, completed using reference TRBV29-1 and TRBJ1-4, is SAVISQKPSRDICQRGTSLTIQCQVDSQVTMMFWYRQQPGQSLTLIATANQGSEATYESGFVIDKFPISRPNLTFSTLTVSNMSPEDSSIYLCSISTSEKLFFGSGTQLSVL.

The chain has TRBV10-3 and TRBJ2-1; a weak D match, TRBD2 (6 bases). This CDR3 comprises 16 residues. The V end was cut by 0 bases, the J end by 9 bases, with 18 bases between. In germline, CDR1 is ENHRY, CDR2 SYGVKD. CDR3 amino acids: CAISESVGSGGGEQFF. CDR3 coding DNA: TGTGCCATCAGTGAGTCGGTCGGGAGTGGTGGTGGTGAGCAGTTCTTC.